The entry that follows covers one T cell receptor (beta chain) sequence. The data derive from a study of blood T cell repertoires in COVID-19. Whole-study context: The United States, Italy and Spain provided the acute and convalescent COVID-19 samples. Sample material is recorded as cDNA or gDNA derived from T cells, B-cell-depleted T cells, or PBMCs.

Study processing details: Estimates of nucleated cell counts were drawn from the amplification of reference gene primers. Clones were read by immunoSEQ multiplex PCR, and TCRdb kept only the in-frame ones, dropping some. Clonal size and the V and J genes are those of that table, whereas D and trimming came from the DNA. The table shows about 73,000 clones, with 75% to 90% occurring only once. This CDR3 region has 15 residues. V lost 5 bases, J lost 4 bases, and 6 bases stayed unmatched. Per germline, CDR1 MNHEY and CDR2 SVGAGI. The sample was peripheral blood. The source is a man of 80 years or more with active or convalescent COVID-19. This chain joins TRBV6-5 and TRBJ2-3; 10 bases line up with TRBD2. CDR3 nucleotide sequence: TGTGCCAGCAGTCGGAGCGGGGGGGCCGCAGATACGCAGTATTTT. Its protein product is CASSRSGGAADTQYF.